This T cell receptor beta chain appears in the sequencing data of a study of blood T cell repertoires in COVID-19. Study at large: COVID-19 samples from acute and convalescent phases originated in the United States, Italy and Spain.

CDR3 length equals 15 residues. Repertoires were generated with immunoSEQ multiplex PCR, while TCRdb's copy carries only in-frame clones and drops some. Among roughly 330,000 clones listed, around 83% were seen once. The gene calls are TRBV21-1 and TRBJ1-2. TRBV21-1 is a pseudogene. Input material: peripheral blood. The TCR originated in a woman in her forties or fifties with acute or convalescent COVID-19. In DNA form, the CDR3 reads TGTGCCAGCAGCAAAGGAGGGGTGGGGAGGGATGGCTACACCTTC. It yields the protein CASSKGGVGRDGYTF.